This T cell receptor (beta chain) was captured by sequencing in a study of cytomegalovirus exposure and HLA in healthy donors. This clone showed up just once. Its antigen is not known. A multiplex PCR was run with 60 Vbeta primers and 13 Jbeta primers. Data came from immunoSEQ multiplex PCR; TCRdb stores just in-frame clones and leaves some out. The table shows approximately 110,000 clones, with roughly 69% occurring only once. From germline, CDR1 is MGHRA and CDR2 YSYEKL. V was cut by 0 bases and J by 4 bases, with 15 bases left in between. This CDR3 spans 16 amino acids. General study points: HLA-A and HLA-B allele assignments for most subjects were reportedly predicted accurately using TCR beta sequences. Highly shared sequence variants in one cluster were likely a sequencing artifact. As a later analysis showed, a missense DCLRE1C variant was linked to trimming of TCR beta V- and J-genes.

The rearrangement joins TRBV4-1 to TRBJ1-2; D is unclear. Sequencing input: PBMCs. This TCR was sampled from a man aged 30 to 45 in good health and CMV-seropositive. The DNA for the CDR3 is TGCGCCAGCAGCCAAGAAGAGATTACGCTTTCCTATGGCTACACCTTC. Translation gives CASSQEEITLSYGYTF.